This T cell receptor beta chain was observed in a study of T-cell memory formation after mild COVID-19. J was trimmed by 4 bases and V by 3 bases; bases with no gene match: 7. Per germline, CDR1 SQVTM and CDR2 ANQGSEA. The CDR3 runs 14 residues. This clonotype was found once. Using its own MiXCR run on the 5' RACE reads, TCRdb lists one record per CDR3 protein. The table lists around 190,000 distinct CDR3 sequences, about 18% of them singletons. The chain combines TRBV29-1 with TRBJ2-5; TRBD1 matches 8 bases. The material sequenced was PBMCs or a T cell subset sorted from them (not recorded which). The TCR sequence derives from a man between 18 and 29 years old who had mild COVID-19 (a few samples of this study predate the infection). Cell type and time point are not known. The CDR3 DNA is TGCAGCGTTGAGTCGGACAGGGCGGTAGAGACCCAGTACTTC. It specifies CSVESDRAVETQYF.